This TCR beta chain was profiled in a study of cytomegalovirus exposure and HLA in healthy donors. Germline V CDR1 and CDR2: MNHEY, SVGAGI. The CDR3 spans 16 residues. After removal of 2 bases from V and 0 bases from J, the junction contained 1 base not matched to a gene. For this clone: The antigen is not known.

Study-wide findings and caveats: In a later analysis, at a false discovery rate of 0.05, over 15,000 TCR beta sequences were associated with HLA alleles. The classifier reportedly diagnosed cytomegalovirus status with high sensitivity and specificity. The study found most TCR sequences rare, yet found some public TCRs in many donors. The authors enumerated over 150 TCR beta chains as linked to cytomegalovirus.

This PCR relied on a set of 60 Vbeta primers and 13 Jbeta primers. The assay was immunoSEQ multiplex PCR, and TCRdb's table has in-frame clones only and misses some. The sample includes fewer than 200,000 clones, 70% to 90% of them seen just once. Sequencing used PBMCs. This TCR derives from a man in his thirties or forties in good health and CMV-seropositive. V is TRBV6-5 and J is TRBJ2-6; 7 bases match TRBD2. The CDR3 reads CASSYAGDSGANVLTF. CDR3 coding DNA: TGTGCCAGCAGTTACGCGGGAGACTCTGGGGCCAACGTCCTGACTTTC.